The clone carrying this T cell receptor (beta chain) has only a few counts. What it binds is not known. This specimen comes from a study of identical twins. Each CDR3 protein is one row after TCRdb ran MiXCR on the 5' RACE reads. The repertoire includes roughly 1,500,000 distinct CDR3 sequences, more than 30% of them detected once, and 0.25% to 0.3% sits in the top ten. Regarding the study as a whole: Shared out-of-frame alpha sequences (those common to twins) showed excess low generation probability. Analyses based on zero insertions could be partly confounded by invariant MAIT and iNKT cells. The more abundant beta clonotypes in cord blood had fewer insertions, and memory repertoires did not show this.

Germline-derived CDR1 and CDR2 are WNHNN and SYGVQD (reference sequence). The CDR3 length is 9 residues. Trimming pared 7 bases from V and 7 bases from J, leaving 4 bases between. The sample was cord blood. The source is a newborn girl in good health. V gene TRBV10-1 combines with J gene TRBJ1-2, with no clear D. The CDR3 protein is CASTRGYTF. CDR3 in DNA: TGCGCCAGCACCCGTGGCTACACCTTC.